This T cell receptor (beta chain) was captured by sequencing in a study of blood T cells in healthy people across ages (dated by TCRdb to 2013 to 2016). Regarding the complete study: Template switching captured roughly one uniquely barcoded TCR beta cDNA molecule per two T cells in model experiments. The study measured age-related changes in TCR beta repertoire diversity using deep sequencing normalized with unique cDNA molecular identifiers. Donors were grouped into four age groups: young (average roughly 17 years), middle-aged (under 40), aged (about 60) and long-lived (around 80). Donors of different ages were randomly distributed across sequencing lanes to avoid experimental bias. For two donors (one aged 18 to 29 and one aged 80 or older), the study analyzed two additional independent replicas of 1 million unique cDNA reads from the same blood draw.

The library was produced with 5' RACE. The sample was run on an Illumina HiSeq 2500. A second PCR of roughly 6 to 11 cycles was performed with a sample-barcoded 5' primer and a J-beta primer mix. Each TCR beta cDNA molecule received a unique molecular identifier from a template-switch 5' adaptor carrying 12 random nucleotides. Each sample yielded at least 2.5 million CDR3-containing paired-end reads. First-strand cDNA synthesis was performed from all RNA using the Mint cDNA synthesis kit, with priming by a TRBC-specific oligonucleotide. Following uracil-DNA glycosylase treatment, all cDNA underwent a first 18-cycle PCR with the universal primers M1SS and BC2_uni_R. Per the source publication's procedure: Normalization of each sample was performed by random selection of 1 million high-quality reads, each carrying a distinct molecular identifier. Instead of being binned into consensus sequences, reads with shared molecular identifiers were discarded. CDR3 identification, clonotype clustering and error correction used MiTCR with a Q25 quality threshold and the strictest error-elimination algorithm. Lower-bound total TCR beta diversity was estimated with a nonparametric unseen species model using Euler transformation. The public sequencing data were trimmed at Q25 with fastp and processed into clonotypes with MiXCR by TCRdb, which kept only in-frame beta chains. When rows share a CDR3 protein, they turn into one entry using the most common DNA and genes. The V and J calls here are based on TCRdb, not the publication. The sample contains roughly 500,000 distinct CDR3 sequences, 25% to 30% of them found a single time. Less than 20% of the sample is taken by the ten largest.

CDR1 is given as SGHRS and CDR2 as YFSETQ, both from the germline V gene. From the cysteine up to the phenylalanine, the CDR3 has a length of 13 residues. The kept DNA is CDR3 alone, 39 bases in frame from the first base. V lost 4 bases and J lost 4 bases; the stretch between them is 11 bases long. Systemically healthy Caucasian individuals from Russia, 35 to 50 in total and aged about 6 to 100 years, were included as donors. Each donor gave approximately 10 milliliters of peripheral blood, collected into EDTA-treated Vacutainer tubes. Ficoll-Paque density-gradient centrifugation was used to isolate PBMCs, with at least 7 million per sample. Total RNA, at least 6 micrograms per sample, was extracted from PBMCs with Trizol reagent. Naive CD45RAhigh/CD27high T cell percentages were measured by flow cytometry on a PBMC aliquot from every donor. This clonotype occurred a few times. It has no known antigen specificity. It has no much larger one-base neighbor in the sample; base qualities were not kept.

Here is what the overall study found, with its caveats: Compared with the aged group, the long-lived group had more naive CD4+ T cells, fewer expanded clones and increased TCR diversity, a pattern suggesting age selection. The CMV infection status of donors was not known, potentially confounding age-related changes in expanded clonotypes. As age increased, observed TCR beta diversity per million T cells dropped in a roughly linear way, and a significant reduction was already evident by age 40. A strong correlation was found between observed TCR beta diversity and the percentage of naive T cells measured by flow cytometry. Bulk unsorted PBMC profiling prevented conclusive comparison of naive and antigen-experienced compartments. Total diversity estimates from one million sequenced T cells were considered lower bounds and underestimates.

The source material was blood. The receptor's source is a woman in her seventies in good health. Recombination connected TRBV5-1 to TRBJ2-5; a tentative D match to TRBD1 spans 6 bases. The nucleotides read TGCGCCAGCAGCGGGGACACACGAGAGACCCAGTACTTC. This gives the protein CASSGDTRETQYF.